This T cell receptor beta chain was identified during a study of T-cell memory formation after mild COVID-19. The CDR3 runs 16 residues. Trimming took 7 bases from V and 6 from J, leaving 19 bases between them. Per the germline V gene, CDR1 is MNHEY and CDR2 is SVGAGI. TCRdb redid the calling of the 5' RACE reads with MiXCR, one entry per CDR3 protein. The sample has around 250,000 distinct CDR3 sequences, approximately 15% seen once. The table lists this clonotype with a few counts. The chain uses TRBV6-5 and TRBJ1-6; tentative D call: TRBD1 (6 bases). Specimen: PBMCs or a T cell subset sorted from them (not recorded which). This TCR was sampled from an adult woman who had mild COVID-19 (a few samples of this study predate the infection). Cell type and time point are not known. The chain's CDR3 is CASTPSPTGRNSPLHF. The CDR3 DNA reads as TGTGCCAGCACCCCCTCTCCGACAGGCCGTAATTCACCCCTCCACTTT.